What follows is one T cell receptor (beta chain) and its context. The antigen is not known. This CDR3 is also generated by other DNA sequences in the sample. This sample's treatment: oral pan-JAK inhibitor, 5-10 mg twice daily. The data were taken from a study of CD8+ T cells in alopecia areata. Whole-study context: Percentage of affected scalp area was the basis on which treated patients' severity was scored. Findings and limits, study-wide: Many expanded lesional clones persisted in scalp and blood during tofacitinib treatment.

Extracted from the samples, RNA was reverse transcribed into cDNA to serve as the sequencing template. Assay: immunoSEQ multiplex PCR; the TCRdb copy retains only in-frame clones and omits some. There are roughly 73,000 clones in the sample; over 25% occur only once, and under 15% lies in the top ten. Germline CDR1 MGHDK, CDR2 SYGVNS. This CDR3 is 13 amino acids long. V was shortened by 4 bases and J by 2 bases, with 8 bases between the two germline ends. The source was CD8+ T cells sorted from blood, collected at week 4, from a patient treated with tofacitinib. V and J are TRBV25-1 and TRBJ1-1; D gene unclear. This clonotype was obtained from a human donor with alopecia areata. In nucleotides, the CDR3 is TGTGCCAGCAGTGCAGGAGTTAACACTGAAGCTTTCTTT. This translates into CASSAGVNTEAFF.